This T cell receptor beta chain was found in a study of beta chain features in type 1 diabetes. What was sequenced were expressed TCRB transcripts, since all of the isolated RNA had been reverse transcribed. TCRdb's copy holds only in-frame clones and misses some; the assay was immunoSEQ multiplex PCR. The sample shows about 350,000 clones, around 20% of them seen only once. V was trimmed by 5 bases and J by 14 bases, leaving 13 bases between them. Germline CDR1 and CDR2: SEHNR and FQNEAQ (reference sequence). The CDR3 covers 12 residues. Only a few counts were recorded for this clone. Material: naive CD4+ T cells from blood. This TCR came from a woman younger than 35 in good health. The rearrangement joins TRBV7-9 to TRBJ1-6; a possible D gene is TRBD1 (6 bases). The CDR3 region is CASSAEGGALHF. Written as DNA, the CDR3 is TGTGCCAGCAGCGCAGAGGGGGGGGCCCTCCACTTT.